This passage covers 28 T cell receptor beta chains from one sample sequenced in a study of T cell responses to AZD1222 COVID-19 vaccine. Produced via immunoSEQ multiplex PCR; TCRdb's table is partial and in-frame only. The sample records 130,000 to 150,000 clones, over 80% being singletons. The starting material was peripheral blood, obtained on day 0 of MenACWY control vaccination. The receptors here all came from an adult in good health.

The CDR3 protein is CASSQVLRGAETQYF. For the CDR3, the DNA is TGTGCCAGCAGCCAAGTCCTTAGGGGTGCGGAGACCCAGTACTTC. The chain is built from TRBV14 and TRBJ2-5; perhaps TRBD1 as D (5 bases). CDR1 and CDR2 from the germline V gene are SGHDN and FVKESK. Between the trimmed V and J ends, which lost 1 base and 5 bases, there was a span of 14 bases. The CDR3 contains 15 residues.

The rearrangement uses TRBV3-1 (or the pseudogene TRBV3-2) and TRBJ2-3; 10 bases are a match to TRBD2. Germline CDR1 and CDR2: LGHDT and YNNKEL (reference sequence). The V and J ends lost 3 bases and 3 bases, in that order; junction bases with no gene match: 3. The CDR3 has 15 residues. Here the CDR3 reads CASSHSGGDTDTQYF. Here the CDR3 DNA reads TGTGCCAGCAGCCACAGCGGGGGGGATACAGATACGCAGTATTTT.

The CDR3 nucleotides are TGCGCCAGCAGTCAAGAAAATTCACCCCTCCACTTT. Its translation: CASSQENSPLHF. This chain joins TRBV23-1 and TRBJ1-6, with D unclear. TRBV23-1 is an open reading frame, and its role is uncertain. This CDR3 spans 12 amino acids. Trimming took 2 bases from V and 7 from J, leaving 3 bases between them.

The J gene is TRBJ1-1, the V gene TRBV12-3 or TRBV12-4; D not certain. The V end was cut by 6 bases, the J end by 1 base, with 9 bases between. The CDR3 length is 13 residues. CDR3 protein: CASSLSGNTEAFF. As DNA, the CDR3 is TGTGCCAGCAGCCTCTCAGGGAACACTGAAGCTTTCTTT.

The V gene is TRBV19, the J gene TRBJ1-6; the D gene is possibly TRBD1 (6 bases). The germline CDR1 and CDR2 sequences are LNHDA and SQIVND (reference sequence). With 6 bases removed from V and 3 bases from J, the gap between germline ends came to 15 bases. The CDR3 runs to 16 residues. CDR3 sequence reads: CASRSTGSGYNSPLHF. CDR3 sequence (DNA): TGTGCCAGTAGGTCAACAGGGAGCGGCTATAATTCACCCCTCCACTTT.

There are a few counts of this clone. V is TRBV5-8 and J is TRBJ2-1, with D tentatively TRBD1 (6 bases). Deletions cut 4 bases from V and 8 bases from J, with 16 bases between. The CDR3 covers 14 residues. Per germline, CDR1 SGHTS and CDR2 YDEGEE. In DNA, the CDR3 is TGTGCCAGCAGCACGGACAGTGGTCGGTATGAGCAGTTCTTC. Translating it yields CASSTDSGRYEQFF. The full variable domain, in which reference TRBV5-8 and TRBJ2-1 provide the parts outside the CDR3, is EAGVTQSPTHLIKTRGQQATLRCSPISGHTSVYWYQQALGLGLQFLLWYDEGEERNRGNFPPRFSGRQFPNYSSELNVNALELEDSALYLCASSTDSGRYEQFFGPGTRLTVL.

The V and J genes are TRBV5-1 and TRBJ1-1; the D is unclear. V was shortened by 4 bases and J by 8 bases, with 15 bases between the two germline ends. The CDR3 consists of 13 residues. From germline, CDR1 is SGHRS and CDR2 YFSETQ. The CDR3 DNA sequence: TGCGCCAGCAGCATAAGCCCCGGGGAGGAAGCTTTCTTT. This sequence encodes CASSISPGEEAFF. The full variable domain, in which reference TRBV5-1 and TRBJ1-1 provide the parts outside the CDR3, is KAGVTQTPRYLIKTRGQQVTLSCSPISGHRSVSWYQQTPGQGLQFLFEYFSETQRNKGNFPGRFSGRQFSNSRSEMNVSTLELGDSALYLCASSISPGEEAFFGQGTRLTVV.

The V call is TRBV7-8, the J call TRBJ2-7, with D perhaps given as TRBD1 or TRBD2 (5 bases each). Germline V gene lookup returns CDR1 SGHVS and CDR2 FQNEAQ. The CDR3 runs to 12 residues. The V end was cut by 5 bases, the J end by 8 bases, with 13 bases between. DNA for the CDR3: TGTGCCAGCAGCCCCTATCTGGGACAGCAGTACTTC. It codes for CASSPYLGQQYF. Combining the CDR3 with reference TRBV7-8 and TRBJ2-7 gives the whole variable domain GAGVSQSPRYKVAKRGQDVALRCDPISGHVSLFWYQQALGQGPEFLTYFQNEAQLDKSGLPSDRFFAERPEGSVSTLKIQRTQQEDSAVYLCASSPYLGQQYFGPGTRLTVT.

The chain employs TRBV28 and TRBJ1-1, with 7 bases fitting TRBD1. V lost 5 bases to trimming and J lost 1 base; unmatched junction nucleotides: 4. Germline V gene data show CDR1 as MDHEN and CDR2 as SYDVKM. The CDR3 runs to 14 residues. DNA for the CDR3: TGTGCCAGCAGTACAGGGGACTGGAACACTGAAGCTTTCTTT. It encodes CASSTGDWNTEAFF.

This chain links TRBV9 with TRBJ2-2; TRBD1 aligns across 7 bases. Trimming took 5 bases from V and 3 from J; bases not matched to a gene: 1. Germline V gene sequence: CDR1 SGDLS, CDR2 YYNGEE. The CDR3 is 13 amino acids. The CDR3 sequence: CASRTGYTGELFF. CDR3 in DNA: TGTGCCAGCAGGACAGGGTACACCGGGGAGCTGTTTTTT.

The rearrangement uses TRBV7-3 and TRBJ2-3, with no clear D. Trimming shortened V by 2 bases and J by 5 bases, and 11 bases separated the two germline ends. CDR3 length: 14 amino acids. CDR1 SGHTA and CDR2 FQGTGA come from the germline V gene. CDR3 loop: CASSLRPRKDTQYF. CDR3 DNA: TGTGCCAGCAGCTTACGGCCTAGGAAAGATACGCAGTATTTT.

The chain carries TRBV29-1 and TRBJ2-1; the match to TRBD2 covers 7 bases. The CDR3 is 13 residues long. CDR1 and CDR2 from the germline V gene are SQVTM and ANQGSEA. Trimming cost V 6 bases and J 3 bases; bases outside gene matches: 5. The CDR3: CSVRGGGYNEQFF. In DNA, the CDR3 is TGCAGCGTCCGCGGCGGGGGCTACAATGAGCAGTTCTTC.

This rearrangement joins TRBV19 to TRBJ1-5, with D possibly TRBD1 on 6 matching bases. Germline CDR1 is LNHDA and CDR2 is SQIVND (reference sequence). Trimming took off 6 bases at V and 0 bases at J, with 12 bases between the two ends. CDR3 length: 15 residues. This CDR3 reads CASSYTGNSNQPQHF. Here the CDR3 DNA reads TGTGCCAGTAGCTATACAGGGAATAGCAATCAGCCCCAGCATTTT.

The V and J genes are TRBV5-1 and TRBJ2-2; no reliable D call. V lost 4 bases and J lost 2, with 12 bases in between. This CDR3 has 15 amino acids. Germline CDR1 is SGHRS and CDR2 is YFSETQ. CDR3 residues: CASSRQTGNTGELFF. In DNA form, the CDR3 reads TGCGCCAGCAGCCGTCAGACTGGCAACACCGGGGAGCTGTTTTTT.

V is TRBV30 and J is TRBJ2-7, with D maybe TRBD2 (6 bases). This CDR3 comprises 14 residues. V lost 4 bases and J lost 2, with 15 bases in between. Germline V lookup: CDR1 GTSNPN, CDR2 SVGIG (reference sequence). Written as DNA, the CDR3 is TGTGCCTGGACCCGCGGGACCGTGGCCTACGAGCAGTACTTC. Protein sequence: CAWTRGTVAYEQYF.

The V gene is TRBV6-5, the J gene TRBJ1-6; TRBD1 might be the D (5 bases). V dropped 6 bases and J dropped 4 bases, with 16 bases sitting between them. The CDR3 loop spans 16 amino acids. Germline V lookup: CDR1 MNHEY, CDR2 SVGAGI. CDR3 region: CASRYTGTAYNSPLHF. CDR3 nucleotides: TGTGCCAGCAGGTACACCGGGACTGCGTATAATTCACCCCTCCACTTT.

The rearrangement links TRBV12-3 or TRBV12-4 to TRBJ2-7; D gene unclear. The CDR3 consists of 13 residues. Trimming left V 1 base short and J 0 bases short, with 4 bases between. The CDR3 region is CASSLESSYEQYF. CDR3 DNA sequence: TGTGCCAGCAGTTTAGAGAGCTCCTACGAGCAGTACTTC.

The rearrangement links TRBV4-1 to TRBJ2-7; D might be TRBD1 (6 bases). Trimming stripped 4 bases from V and 3 bases from J, with 16 bases between. The length of the CDR3 is 15 residues. CDR1 and CDR2 from the germline V gene are MGHRA and YSYEKL. DNA for the CDR3: TGCGCCAGCAGCCCCTCCACCGGACAGCTCTACGAGCAGTACTTC. This codes for CASSPSTGQLYEQYF.

The chain recombines TRBV28 with TRBJ1-5; the D gene is possibly TRBD1 (5 bases). The ends were cut back, 6 bases at V and 2 bases at J, with 17 bases in the middle. The CDR3 has 16 amino acids. CDR1 is MDHEN and CDR2 is SYDVKM in the germline V gene. The chain's CDR3 is CASSSLQGGRNQPQHF. The CDR3 nucleotides read TGTGCCAGCAGCTCGCTCCAGGGAGGGCGCAATCAGCCCCAGCATTTT.

The V gene is TRBV6-5, the J gene TRBJ1-2; tentative D call: TRBD1 (5 bases). This CDR3 comprises 14 residues. The germline V and J ends were trimmed by 6 bases and 7 bases, with 18 bases remaining between them. In germline, CDR1 is MNHEY, CDR2 SVGAGI. CDR3 sequence (DNA): TGTGCCAGCAGACTTAGGACGGGGGTTAGTGGCTACACCTTC. Protein: CASRLRTGVSGYTF.

V usage is TRBV11-3 and J usage is TRBJ2-5, with a tentative D call TRBD2 (6 bases). V was clipped by 1 base and J by 4 bases, with 13 bases between them. Germline assignment: CDR1 SGHNT and CDR2 YENEEA. CDR3 size: 15 residues. The CDR3 nucleotides read TGTGCCAGCAGCTTAGGGACTGGGGGGTCAGAGACCCAGTACTTC. Residues: CASSLGTGGSETQYF.

V usage is TRBV5-4 and J usage is TRBJ1-5, with D perhaps TRBD1 (5 bases). Germline-derived CDR1 and CDR2 are SGHNT and YYREEE (reference sequence). This CDR3 has 14 amino acids. Trimming left V 2 bases short and J 3 bases short, with 9 bases between. This CDR3 reads CASSFQGLNQPQHF. CDR3 DNA sequence: TGTGCCAGCAGCTTTCAGGGACTCAATCAGCCCCAGCATTTT.

The rearrangement joins TRBV5-1 to TRBJ2-3; 9 bases match TRBD2. Germline trimming cut 0 bases from V and 1 base from J; bases unmatched to any gene: 0. The CDR3 length is 15 residues. Germline CDR1 and CDR2: SGHRS and YFSETQ. DNA of the CDR3: TGCGCCAGCAGCTTGGGACTAGCGGGCACAGATACGCAGTATTTT. Its translation: CASSLGLAGTDTQYF.

The chain employs TRBV29-1 and TRBJ1-2, with D tentatively TRBD1 (5 bases). This CDR3 spans 13 amino acids. CDR1 and CDR2 (germline): SQVTM, ANQGSEA. V gave up 6 bases and J gave up 7 bases, with 18 bases separating them. The CDR3 coding sequence is TGCAGCGTCCAAATGGGGCAGGGCAGTGGCTACACCTTC. Its protein product is CSVQMGQGSGYTF.

V gene TRBV5-6 combines with J gene TRBJ2-1, with D maybe TRBD2 (6 bases). This CDR3 contains 14 residues. The germline V gene has CDR1 SGHDT and CDR2 YYEEEE. V dropped 2 bases and J dropped 5 bases, with 11 bases sitting between them. CDR3 sequence: CASSFPTRDNEQFF. The CDR3 DNA sequence: TGTGCCAGCAGCTTTCCGACTAGAGACAATGAGCAGTTCTTC. Using reference TRBV5-6 and TRBJ2-1 for the parts outside the CDR3, the full variable domain is DAGVTQSPTHLIKTRGQQVTLRCSPKSGHDTVSWYQQALGQGPQFIFQYYEEEERQRGNFPDRFSGHQFPNYSSELNVNALLLGDSALYLCASSFPTRDNEQFFGPGTRLTVL.

V usage is TRBV2 and J usage is TRBJ1-5; D remains ambiguous. The CDR3 totals 13 residues. Germline assignment: CDR1 SNHLY and CDR2 FYNNEI. V shed 4 bases and J shed 6 bases, with 10 bases lying between them. The CDR3 protein is CASSAEVSQPQHF. The CDR3, as DNA: TGTGCCAGCAGTGCCGAGGTCAGTCAGCCCCAGCATTTT.

This clone appeared a single time. J is TRBJ2-5 and V is TRBV5-1; TRBD1 aligns across 12 bases. Germline CDR1 reads SGHRS; CDR2 reads YFSETQ. The CDR3 totals 14 residues. V shed 4 bases and J 4 bases; nucleotides not matched to a gene: 2. In nucleotides, the CDR3 is TGCGCCAGCAGCGGGACAGGGGGCACAGAGACCCAGTACTTC. Its protein is CASSGTGGTETQYF.

CDR3 region: CASSLGRENYGYTF. DNA for the CDR3: TGTGCCAGCAGCTTAGGCAGAGAGAACTATGGCTACACCTTC. V usage is TRBV7-2 and J usage is TRBJ1-2; D gene uncertain. V shed 1 base and J shed 2 bases, with 8 bases lying between them. The CDR3 is 14 residues long. Germline values: CDR1 SGHTA, CDR2 FQGNSA. Drawing the rest from reference TRBV7-2 and TRBJ1-2, the complete variable domain is GAGVSQSPSNKVTEKGKDVELRCDPISGHTALYWYRQSLGQGLEFLIYFQGNSAPDKSGLPSDRFSAERTGGSVSTLTIQRTQQEDSAVYLCASSLGRENYGYTFGSGTRLTVV.